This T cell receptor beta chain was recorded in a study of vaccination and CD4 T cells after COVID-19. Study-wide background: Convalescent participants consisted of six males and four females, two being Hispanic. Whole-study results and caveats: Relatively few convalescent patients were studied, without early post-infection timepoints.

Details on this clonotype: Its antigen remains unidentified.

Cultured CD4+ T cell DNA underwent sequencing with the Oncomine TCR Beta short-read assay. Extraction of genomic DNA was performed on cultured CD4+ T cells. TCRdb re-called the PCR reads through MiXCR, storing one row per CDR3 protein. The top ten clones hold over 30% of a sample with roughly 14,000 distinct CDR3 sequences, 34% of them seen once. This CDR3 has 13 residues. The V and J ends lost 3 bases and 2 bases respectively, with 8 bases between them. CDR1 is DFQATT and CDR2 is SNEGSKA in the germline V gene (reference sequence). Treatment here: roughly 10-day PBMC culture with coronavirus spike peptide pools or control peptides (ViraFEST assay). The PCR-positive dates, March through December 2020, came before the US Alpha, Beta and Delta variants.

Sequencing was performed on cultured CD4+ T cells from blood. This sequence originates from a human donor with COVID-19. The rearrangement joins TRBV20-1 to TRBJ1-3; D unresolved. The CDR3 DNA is TGCAGTGCTAGTTATTTACCTGGAAACACCATATATTTT. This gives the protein CSASYLPGNTIYF.